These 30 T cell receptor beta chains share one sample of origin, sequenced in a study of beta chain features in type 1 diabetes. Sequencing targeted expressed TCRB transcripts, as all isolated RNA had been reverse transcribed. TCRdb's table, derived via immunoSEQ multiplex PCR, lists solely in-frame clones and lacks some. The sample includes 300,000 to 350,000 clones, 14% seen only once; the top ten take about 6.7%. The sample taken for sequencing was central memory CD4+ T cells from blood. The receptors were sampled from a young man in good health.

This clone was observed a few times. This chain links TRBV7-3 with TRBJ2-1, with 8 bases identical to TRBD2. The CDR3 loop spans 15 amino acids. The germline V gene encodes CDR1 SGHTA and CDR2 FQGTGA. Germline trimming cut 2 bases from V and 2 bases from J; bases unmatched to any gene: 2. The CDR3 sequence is CASSLGGLAYNEQFF. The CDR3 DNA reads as TGTGCCAGCAGCTTAGGGGGACTAGCCTACAATGAGCAGTTCTTC.

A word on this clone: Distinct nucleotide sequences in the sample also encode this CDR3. CDR3 protein: CASSVGTGANVLTF. In nucleotides, the CDR3 is TGTGCCAGCAGCGTAGGGACTGGGGCCAACGTCCTGACTTTC. The chain couples TRBV9 to TRBJ2-6; D unclear. Germline values: CDR1 SGDLS, CDR2 YYNGEE. This CDR3 region has 14 residues. Trimming stripped 0 bases from V and 2 bases from J, with 3 bases between.

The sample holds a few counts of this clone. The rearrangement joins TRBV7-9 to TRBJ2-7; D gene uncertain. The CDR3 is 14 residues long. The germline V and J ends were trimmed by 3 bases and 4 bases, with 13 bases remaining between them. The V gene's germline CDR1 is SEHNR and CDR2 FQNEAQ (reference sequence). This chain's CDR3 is CASSLGSEPYEQYV. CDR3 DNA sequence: TGTGCCAGCAGCTTGGGATCAGAGCCTTACGAGCAGTACGTC.

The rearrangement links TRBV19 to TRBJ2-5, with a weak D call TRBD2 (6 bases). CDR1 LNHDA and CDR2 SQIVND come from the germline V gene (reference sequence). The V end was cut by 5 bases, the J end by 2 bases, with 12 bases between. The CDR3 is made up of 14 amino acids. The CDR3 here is CASSPGTVQETQYF. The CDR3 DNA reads TGTGCCAGTAGTCCCGGGACTGTGCAAGAGACCCAGTACTTC.

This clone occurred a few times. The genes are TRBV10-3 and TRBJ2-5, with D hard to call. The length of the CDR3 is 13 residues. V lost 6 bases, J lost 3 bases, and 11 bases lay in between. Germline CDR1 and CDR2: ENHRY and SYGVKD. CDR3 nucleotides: TGTGCCATCAGGGTGGAGACCGAAGAGACCCAGTACTTC. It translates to CAIRVETEETQYF.

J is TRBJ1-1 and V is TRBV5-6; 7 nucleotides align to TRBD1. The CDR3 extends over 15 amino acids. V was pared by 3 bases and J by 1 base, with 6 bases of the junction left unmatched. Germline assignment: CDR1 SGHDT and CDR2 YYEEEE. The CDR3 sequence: CASSWPDRANTEAFF. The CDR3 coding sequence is TGTGCCAGCAGCTGGCCTGACAGGGCGAACACTGAAGCTTTCTTT.

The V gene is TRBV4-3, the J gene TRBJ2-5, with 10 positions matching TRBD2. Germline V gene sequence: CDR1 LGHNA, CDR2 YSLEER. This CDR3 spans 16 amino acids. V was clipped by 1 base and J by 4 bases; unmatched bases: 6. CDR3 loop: CASSQASGSISETQYF. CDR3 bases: TGCGCCAGCAGCCAAGCTAGCGGGAGCATCTCAGAGACCCAGTACTTC.

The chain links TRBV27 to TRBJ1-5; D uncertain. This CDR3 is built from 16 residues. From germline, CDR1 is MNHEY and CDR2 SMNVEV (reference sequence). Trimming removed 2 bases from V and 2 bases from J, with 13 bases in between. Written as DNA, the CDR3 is TGTGCCAGCAGTTTAGCCTGGATGGGTGGCAATCAGCCCCAGCATTTT. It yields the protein CASSLAWMGGNQPQHF.

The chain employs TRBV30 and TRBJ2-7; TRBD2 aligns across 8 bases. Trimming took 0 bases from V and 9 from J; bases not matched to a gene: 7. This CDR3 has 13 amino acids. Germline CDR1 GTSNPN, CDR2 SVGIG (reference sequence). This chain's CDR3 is CAWSVRGAVLQYV. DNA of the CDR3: TGTGCCTGGAGTGTGCGGGGGGCCGTGTTGCAGTACGTC.

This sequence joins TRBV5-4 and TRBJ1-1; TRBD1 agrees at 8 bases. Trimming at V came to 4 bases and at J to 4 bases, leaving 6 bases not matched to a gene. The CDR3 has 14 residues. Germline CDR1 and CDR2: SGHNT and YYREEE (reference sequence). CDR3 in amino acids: CASSLQGVSTEAFF. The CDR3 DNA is TGTGCCAGCAGCCTACAGGGGGTGAGCACTGAAGCTTTCTTT.

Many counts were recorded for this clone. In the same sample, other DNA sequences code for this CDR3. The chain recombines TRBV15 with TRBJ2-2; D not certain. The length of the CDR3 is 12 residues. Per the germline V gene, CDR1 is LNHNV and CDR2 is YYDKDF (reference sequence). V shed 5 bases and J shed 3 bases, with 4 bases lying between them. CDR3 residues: CATSRDTGELFF. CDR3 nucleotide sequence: TGTGCCACCAGCCGGGACACCGGGGAGCTGTTTTTT. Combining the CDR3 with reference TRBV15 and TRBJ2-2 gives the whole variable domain DAMVIQNPRYQVTQFGKPVTLSCSQTLNHNVMYWYQQKSSQAPKLLFHYYDKDFNNEADTPDNFQSRRPNTSFCFLDIRSPGLGDTAMYLCATSRDTGELFFGEGSRLTVL.

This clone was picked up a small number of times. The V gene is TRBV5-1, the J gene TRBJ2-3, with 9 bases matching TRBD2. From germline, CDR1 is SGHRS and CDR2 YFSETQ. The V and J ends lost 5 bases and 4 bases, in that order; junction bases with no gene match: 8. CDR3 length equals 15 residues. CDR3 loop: CASRAGGHEADTQYF. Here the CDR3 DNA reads TGCGCCAGCAGGGCGGGAGGGCACGAGGCAGATACGCAGTATTTT.

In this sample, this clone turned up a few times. The CDR3 loop reads CASMDVSSYEQYV. For the CDR3, the DNA is TGTGCCAGCATGGACGTAAGCTCCTACGAGCAGTACGTC. This rearrangement joins TRBV28 to TRBJ2-7, with D unresolved. The CDR3 is 13 amino acids. Germline assignment: CDR1 MDHEN and CDR2 SYDVKM. The V and J ends lost 7 bases and 0 bases respectively, with 10 bases between them.

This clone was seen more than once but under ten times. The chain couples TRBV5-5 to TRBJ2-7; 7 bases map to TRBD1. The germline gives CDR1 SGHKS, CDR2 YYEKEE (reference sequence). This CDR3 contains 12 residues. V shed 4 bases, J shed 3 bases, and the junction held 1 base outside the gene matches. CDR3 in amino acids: CASSNRGYEQYF. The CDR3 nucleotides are TGTGCCAGCAGCAACAGGGGCTACGAGCAGTACTTC.

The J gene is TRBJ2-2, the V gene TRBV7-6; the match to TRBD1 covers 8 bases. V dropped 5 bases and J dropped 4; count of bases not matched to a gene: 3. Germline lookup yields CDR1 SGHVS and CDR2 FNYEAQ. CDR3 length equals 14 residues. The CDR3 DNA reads TGTGCCAGCAGCCAGGGACAGGCCACCGGGGAGCTGTTTTTT. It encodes CASSQGQATGELFF.

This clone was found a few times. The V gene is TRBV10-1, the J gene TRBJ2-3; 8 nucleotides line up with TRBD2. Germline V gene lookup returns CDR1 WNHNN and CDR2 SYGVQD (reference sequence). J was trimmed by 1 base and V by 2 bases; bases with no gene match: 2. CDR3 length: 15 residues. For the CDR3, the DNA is TGCGCCAGCAGTGAGATGCGGGGGGGCACAGATACGCAGTATTTT. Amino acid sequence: CASSEMRGGTDTQYF.

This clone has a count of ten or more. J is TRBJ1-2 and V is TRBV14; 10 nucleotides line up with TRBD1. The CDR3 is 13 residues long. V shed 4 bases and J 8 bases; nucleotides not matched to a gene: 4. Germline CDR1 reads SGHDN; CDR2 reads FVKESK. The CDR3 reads CASSLTGGLGYTF. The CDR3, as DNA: TGTGCCAGCAGCCTGACAGGGGGCTTGGGCTACACCTTC.

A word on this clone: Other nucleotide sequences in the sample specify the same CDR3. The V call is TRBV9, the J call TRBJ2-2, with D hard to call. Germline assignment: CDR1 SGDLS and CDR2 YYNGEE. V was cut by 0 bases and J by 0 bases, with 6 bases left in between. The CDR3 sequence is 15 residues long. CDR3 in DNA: TGTGCCAGCAGCGTAGAGGCCTCGAACACCGGGGAGCTGTTTTTT. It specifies CASSVEASNTGELFF.

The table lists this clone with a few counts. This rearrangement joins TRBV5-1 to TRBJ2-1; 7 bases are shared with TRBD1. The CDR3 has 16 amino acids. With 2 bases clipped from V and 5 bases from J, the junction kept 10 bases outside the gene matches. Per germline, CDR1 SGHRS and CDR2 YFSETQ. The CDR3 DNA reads TGCGCCAGCAGCTTCTCCAAGACAGGGAGTAACAATGAGCAGTTCTTC. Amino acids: CASSFSKTGSNNEQFF.

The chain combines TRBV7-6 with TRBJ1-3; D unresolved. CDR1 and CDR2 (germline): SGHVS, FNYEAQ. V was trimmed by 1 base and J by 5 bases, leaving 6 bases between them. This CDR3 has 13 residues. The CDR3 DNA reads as TGTGCCAGCAGCTTAGGGGCAAGAAACACCATATATTTT. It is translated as CASSLGARNTIYF.

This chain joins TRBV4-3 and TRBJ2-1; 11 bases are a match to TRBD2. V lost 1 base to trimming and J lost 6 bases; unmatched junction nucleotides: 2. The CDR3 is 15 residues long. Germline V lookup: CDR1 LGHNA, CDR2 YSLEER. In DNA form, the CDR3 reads TGCGCCAGCAGCCAAGCCGGACTAGCGGGCAATGAGCAGTTCTTC. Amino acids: CASSQAGLAGNEQFF.

The CDR3 DNA is TGTGCCAGCAGCGAGGACAGAACCAATGAGCAGTTCTTC. This gives the protein CASSEDRTNEQFF. The rearrangement uses TRBV6-9 and TRBJ2-1; perhaps TRBD1 as D (6 bases). The CDR3 runs to 13 residues. V lost 6 bases and J lost 6, with 12 bases in between. Germline V gene lookup returns CDR1 MNHGY and CDR2 SVAAGI.

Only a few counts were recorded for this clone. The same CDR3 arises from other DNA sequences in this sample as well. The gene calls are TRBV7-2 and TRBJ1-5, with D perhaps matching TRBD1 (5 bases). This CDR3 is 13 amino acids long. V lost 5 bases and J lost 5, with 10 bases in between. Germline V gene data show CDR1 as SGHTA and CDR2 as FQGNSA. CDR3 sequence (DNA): TGTGCCAGCAGCATCCGGGGCGATCAGCCCCAGCATTTT. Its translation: CASSIRGDQPQHF.

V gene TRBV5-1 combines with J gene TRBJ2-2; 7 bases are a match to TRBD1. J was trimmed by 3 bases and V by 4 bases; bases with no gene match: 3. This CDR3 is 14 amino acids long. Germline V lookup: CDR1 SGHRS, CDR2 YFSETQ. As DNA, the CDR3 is TGCGCCAGCAGCCCACAGGGGCACACCGGGGAGCTGTTTTTT. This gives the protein CASSPQGHTGELFF.

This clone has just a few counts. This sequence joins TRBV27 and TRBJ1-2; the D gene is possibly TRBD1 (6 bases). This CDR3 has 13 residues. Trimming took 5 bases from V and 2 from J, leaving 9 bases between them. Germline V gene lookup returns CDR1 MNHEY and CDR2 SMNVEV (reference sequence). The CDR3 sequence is CASSPDRNYGYTF. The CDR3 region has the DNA TGTGCCAGCAGTCCCGACAGGAACTATGGCTACACCTTC.

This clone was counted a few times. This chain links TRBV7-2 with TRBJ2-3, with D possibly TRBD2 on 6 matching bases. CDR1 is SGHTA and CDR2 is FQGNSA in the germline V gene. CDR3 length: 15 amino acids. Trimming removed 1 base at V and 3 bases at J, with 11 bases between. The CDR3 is CASSLGGGYTDTQYF. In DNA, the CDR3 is TGTGCCAGCAGCTTAGGTGGGGGGTATACAGATACGCAGTATTTT. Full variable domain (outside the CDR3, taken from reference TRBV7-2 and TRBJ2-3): GAGVSQSPSNKVTEKGKDVELRCDPISGHTALYWYRQSLGQGLEFLIYFQGNSAPDKSGLPSDRFSAERTGGSVSTLTIQRTQQEDSAVYLCASSLGGGYTDTQYFGPGTRLTVL.

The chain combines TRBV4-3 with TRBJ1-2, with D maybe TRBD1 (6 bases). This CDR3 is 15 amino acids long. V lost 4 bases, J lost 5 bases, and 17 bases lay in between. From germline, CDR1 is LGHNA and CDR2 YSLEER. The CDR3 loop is CASSRRQVGGYGYTF. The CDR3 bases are TGCGCCAGCAGCCGTAGACAGGTCGGAGGTTATGGCTACACCTTC.

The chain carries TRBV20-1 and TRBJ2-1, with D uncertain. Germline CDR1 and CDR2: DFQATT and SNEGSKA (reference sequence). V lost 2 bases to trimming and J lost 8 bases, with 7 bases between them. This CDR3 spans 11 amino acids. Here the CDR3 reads CSARRTDEQFF. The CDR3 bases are TGCAGTGCTAGACGAACCGATGAGCAGTTCTTC.

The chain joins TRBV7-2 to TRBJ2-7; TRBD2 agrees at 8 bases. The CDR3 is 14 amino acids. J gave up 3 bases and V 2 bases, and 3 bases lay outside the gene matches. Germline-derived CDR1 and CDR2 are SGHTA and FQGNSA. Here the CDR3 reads CASSLNAGGYEQYF. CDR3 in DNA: TGTGCCAGCAGCTTAAATGCGGGGGGCTACGAGCAGTACTTC.

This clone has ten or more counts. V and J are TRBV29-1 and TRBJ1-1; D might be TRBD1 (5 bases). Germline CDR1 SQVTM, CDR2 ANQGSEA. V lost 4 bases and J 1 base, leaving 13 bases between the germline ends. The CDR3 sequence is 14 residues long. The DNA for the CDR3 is TGCAGCGTTGTCTTCGGGGCCGCGAACACTGAAGCTTTCTTT. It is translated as CSVVFGAANTEAFF.